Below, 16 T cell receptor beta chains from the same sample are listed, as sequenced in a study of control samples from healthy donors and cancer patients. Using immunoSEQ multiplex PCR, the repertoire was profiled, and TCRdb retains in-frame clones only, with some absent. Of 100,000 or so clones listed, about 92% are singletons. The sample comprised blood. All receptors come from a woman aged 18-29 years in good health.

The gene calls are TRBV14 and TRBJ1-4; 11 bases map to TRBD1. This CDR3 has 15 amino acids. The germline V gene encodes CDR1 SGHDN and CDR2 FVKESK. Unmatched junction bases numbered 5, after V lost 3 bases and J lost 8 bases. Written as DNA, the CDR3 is TGTGCCAGCAGCCACCCGGGACAGGGGGACGAAAAACTGTTTTTT. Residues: CASSHPGQGDEKLFF.

CDR3 nucleotides: TGTGCCAGCAGCTTAGCGGGAGGGCCGGCAGATACGCAGTATTTT. It specifies CASSLAGGPADTQYF. The rearrangement joins TRBV7-3 to TRBJ2-3; 9 bases are a match to TRBD2. Germline trimming cut 2 bases from V and 4 bases from J; bases unmatched to any gene: 4. This CDR3 has 15 residues. Germline CDR1 and CDR2: SGHTA and FQGTGA.

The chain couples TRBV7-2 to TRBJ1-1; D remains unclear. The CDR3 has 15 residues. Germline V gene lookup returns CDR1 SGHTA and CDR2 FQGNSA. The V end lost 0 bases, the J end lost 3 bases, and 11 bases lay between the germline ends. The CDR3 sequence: CASSLAGGSHTEAFF. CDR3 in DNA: TGTGCCAGCAGCTTAGCAGGAGGGTCGCACACTGAAGCTTTCTTT.

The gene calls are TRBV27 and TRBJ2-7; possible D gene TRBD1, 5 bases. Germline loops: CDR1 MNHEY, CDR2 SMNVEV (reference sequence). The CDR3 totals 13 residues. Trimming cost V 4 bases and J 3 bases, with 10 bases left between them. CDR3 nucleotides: TGTGCCAGCAGTTCTTTCCAGGGCTACGAGCAGTACTTC. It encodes CASSSFQGYEQYF.

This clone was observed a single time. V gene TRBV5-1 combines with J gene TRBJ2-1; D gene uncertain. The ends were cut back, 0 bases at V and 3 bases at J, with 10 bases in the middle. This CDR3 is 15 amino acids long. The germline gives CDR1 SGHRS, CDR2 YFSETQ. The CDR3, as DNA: TGCGCCAGCAGCTTGGTAAGGGATATCTACAATGAGCAGTTCTTC. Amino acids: CASSLVRDIYNEQFF.

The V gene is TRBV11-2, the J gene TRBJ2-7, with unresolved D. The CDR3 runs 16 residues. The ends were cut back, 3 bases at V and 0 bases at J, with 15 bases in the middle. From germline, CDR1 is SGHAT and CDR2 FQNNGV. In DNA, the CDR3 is TGTGCCAGCAGCTTTTCTACAGATAAAAGCTCCTACGAGCAGTACTTC. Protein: CASSFSTDKSSYEQYF.

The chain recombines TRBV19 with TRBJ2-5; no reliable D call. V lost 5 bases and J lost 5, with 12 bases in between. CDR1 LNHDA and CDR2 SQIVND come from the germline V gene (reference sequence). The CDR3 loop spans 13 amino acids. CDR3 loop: CASSPDLAETQYF. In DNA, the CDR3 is TGTGCCAGTAGTCCAGACTTGGCGGAGACCCAGTACTTC.

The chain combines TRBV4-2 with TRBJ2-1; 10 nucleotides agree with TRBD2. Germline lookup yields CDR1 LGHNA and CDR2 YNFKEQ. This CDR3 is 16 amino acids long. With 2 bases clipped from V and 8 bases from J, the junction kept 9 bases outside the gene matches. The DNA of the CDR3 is TGTGCCAGCAGCCAACGAGCGGGAGGGCCCTCTGATGAGCAGTTCTTC. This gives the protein CASSQRAGGPSDEQFF.

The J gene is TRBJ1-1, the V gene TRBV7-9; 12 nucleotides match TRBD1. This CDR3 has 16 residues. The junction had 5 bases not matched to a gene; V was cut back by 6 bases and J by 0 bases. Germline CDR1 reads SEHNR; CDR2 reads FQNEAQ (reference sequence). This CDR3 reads CASSSGTGGVNTEAFF. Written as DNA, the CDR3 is TGTGCCAGCAGTTCCGGGACAGGGGGCGTGAACACTGAAGCTTTCTTT.

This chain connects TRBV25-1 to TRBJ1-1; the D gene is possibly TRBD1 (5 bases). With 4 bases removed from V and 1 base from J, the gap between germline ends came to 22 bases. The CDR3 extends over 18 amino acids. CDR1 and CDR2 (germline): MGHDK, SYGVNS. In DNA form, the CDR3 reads TGTGCCAGCAGTGCCTCACACAGGCTGGGGATTCCGAACACTGAAGCTTTCTTT. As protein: CASSASHRLGIPNTEAFF.

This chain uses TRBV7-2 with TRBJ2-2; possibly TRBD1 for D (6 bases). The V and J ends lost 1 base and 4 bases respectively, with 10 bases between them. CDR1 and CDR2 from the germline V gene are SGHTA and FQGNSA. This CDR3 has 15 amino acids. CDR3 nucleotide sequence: TGTGCCAGCAGCTTAGGGGGGCCGGTCACCGGGGAGCTGTTTTTT. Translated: CASSLGGPVTGELFF.

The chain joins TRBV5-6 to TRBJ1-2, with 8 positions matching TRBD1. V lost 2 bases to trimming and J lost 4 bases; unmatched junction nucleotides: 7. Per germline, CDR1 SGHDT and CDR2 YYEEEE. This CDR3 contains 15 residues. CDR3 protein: CASSLQGGRAYGYTF. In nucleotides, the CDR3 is TGTGCCAGCAGCTTACAGGGGGGGAGGGCCTATGGCTACACCTTC. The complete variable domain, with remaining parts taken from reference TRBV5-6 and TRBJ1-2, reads DAGVTQSPTHLIKTRGQQVTLRCSPKSGHDTVSWYQQALGQGPQFIFQYYEEEERQRGNFPDRFSGHQFPNYSSELNVNALLLGDSALYLCASSLQGGRAYGYTFGSGTRLTVV.

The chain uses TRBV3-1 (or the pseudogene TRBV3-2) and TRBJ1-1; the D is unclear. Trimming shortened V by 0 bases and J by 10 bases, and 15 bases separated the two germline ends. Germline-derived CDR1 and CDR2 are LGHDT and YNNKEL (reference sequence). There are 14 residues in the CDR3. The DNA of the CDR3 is TGTGCCAGCAGCCAAGAAGGATCTGGGTTTAGAGCTTTCTTT. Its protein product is CASSQEGSGFRAFF.

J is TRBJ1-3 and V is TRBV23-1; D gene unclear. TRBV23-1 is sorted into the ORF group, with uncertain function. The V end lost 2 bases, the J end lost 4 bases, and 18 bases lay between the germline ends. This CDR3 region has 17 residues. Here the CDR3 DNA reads TGCGCCAGCAGTCAACCTTCGATCCGGGGATCCGGAAACACCATATATTTT. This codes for CASSQPSIRGSGNTIYF.

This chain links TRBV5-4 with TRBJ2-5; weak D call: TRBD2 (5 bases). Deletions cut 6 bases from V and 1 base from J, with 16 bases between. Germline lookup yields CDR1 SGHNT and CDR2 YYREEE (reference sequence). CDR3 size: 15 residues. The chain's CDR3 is CASTKSLEGQETQYF. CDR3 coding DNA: TGTGCCAGCACCAAAAGCCTAGAGGGCCAAGAGACCCAGTACTTC.

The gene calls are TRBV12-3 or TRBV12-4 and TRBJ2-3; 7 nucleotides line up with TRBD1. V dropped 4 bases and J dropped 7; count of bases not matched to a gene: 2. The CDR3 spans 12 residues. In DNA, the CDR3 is TGTGCCAGCAGTTCACAGGGGTATACGCAGTATTTT. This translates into CASSSQGYTQYF.